A selection of T cell receptor beta chains follows, all from one sample in a study of T cell responses to AZD1222 COVID-19 vaccine. Assay used: immunoSEQ multiplex PCR; TCRdb lists only in-frame clones, some missing. The sample contains 110,000 or so clones, 70% to 90% of which appear only once. Sample: peripheral blood, taken 28 days after the second AZD1222 dose. These receptors came from an adult who received the AZD1222 COVID-19 vaccine. Both conserved end residues are part of each CDR3. D genes are given only for firm matches. Rows give clone size only sometimes, using once, few, many, or a class for an expanded clone.

v_call	d_call	clone_size	j_call	cdr3_nt	cdr3_aa
TRBV4-3	TRBD2	.	TRBJ2-1	TGCGCCAGCAGCCAGGAGACTAGCGGGGGGTACAATGAGCAGTTCTTC	CASSQETSGGYNEQFF
TRBV15	.	.	TRBJ2-7	TGTGCCACCAGCGACAGCCTCGGCGGGGACGAGCAGTACTTC	CATSDSLGGDEQYF
TRBV11-2	.	.	TRBJ1-6	TGTGCCAGCAGCTTAACGAGCTCCTATAATTCACCCCTCCACTTT	CASSLTSSYNSPLHF
TRBV6-5	.	.	TRBJ2-7	TGTGCCAGCAGTTACTCGCTTAAGGGCTACGAGCAGTACTTC	CASSYSLKGYEQYF
TRBV19	.	.	TRBJ2-7	TGTGCCACCTCAGACAGTTTATGGAACGAGCAGTACTTC	CATSDSLWNEQYF
TRBV7-3	.	.	TRBJ1-2	TGTGCCAGCAACGAACAGGGAACGGATGGCTACACCTTC	CASNEQGTDGYTF
TRBV7-9	TRBD1	.	TRBJ1-4	TGTGCCAGCGACGGGACAGGAACTAATGAAAAACTGTTTTTT	CASDGTGTNEKLFF
TRBV18	.	.	TRBJ1-1	TGTGCCAGCTCACCAACGGGGAACACTGAAGCTTTCTTT	CASSPTGNTEAFF
TRBV9	.	.	TRBJ1-1	TGTGCCAGCAGCGTTACAGGGAGTGGGGAAGCTTTCTTT	CASSVTGSGEAFF
TRBV18	.	.	TRBJ1-1	TGTGCCAGCTCCCGAACCGGGAACACTGAAGCTTTCTTT	CASSRTGNTEAFF
TRBV29-1	.	.	TRBJ2-7	TGCAGCGTTGACGGTCGTCAGGGATCCTACGAGCAGTACTTC	CSVDGRQGSYEQYF
TRBV6-5	.	.	TRBJ1-2	TGTGCCAGCAGCCGGGGTCGAGGGATCAATGGCTACACCTTC	CASSRGRGINGYTF
TRBV6-2/TRBV6-3	.	once	TRBJ2-5	TGTGCCAGCAGTTCCTCCGAGGGAGAGACCCAGTACTTC	CASSSSEGETQYF
TRBV5-1	.	.	TRBJ1-4	TGCGCCAGCAGCATTGCGGGGGAAAAACTGTTTTTT	CASSIAGEKLFF
TRBV3-1/TRBV3-2	TRBD1	.	TRBJ1-1	TGTGCCAGCAGCCCTCGGGACAGGGGACGAACTGAAGCTTTCTTT	CASSPRDRGRTEAFF
TRBV5-5	.	.	TRBJ1-4	TGTGCCAGCAGCTCAGGGACAAATAATGAAAAACTGTTTTTT	CASSSGTNNEKLFF
TRBV6-5	.	.	TRBJ1-4	TGTGCCAGCAGTTACTCGGTTCAGCCAAATGAAAAACTGTTTTTT	CASSYSVQPNEKLFF
TRBV7-8	.	.	TRBJ2-2	TGTGCCAACACTCGGGACGGATCGAACACCGGGGAGCTGTTTTTT	CANTRDGSNTGELFF
TRBV9	.	.	TRBJ2-1	TGTGCCAGCAGCGAGAGGACAGCCAACAACAATGAGCAGTTCTTC	CASSERTANNNEQFF
TRBV9	.	.	TRBJ2-1	TGTGCCAGCAGCGTAGGTAGGGGTCTGGCCTACAATGAGCAGTTCTTC	CASSVGRGLAYNEQFF
TRBV4-3	.	.	TRBJ1-1	TGCGCCAGCAGCCAACGGGGGAGGACTGAAGCTTTCTTT	CASSQRGRTEAFF
TRBV2	.	.	TRBJ2-7	TGTGCCAGCAGTGTAGGGCACTTATCCTACGAGCAGTACTTC	CASSVGHLSYEQYF
TRBV7-9	.	.	TRBJ1-2	TGTGCCAGCAGCCAAGGGGTCCAAGCGACTAACTATGGCTACACCTTC	CASSQGVQATNYGYTF
TRBV19	.	.	TRBJ1-5	TGTGCCGCCCGGGGGGCCGGCAATCAGCCCCAGCATTTT	CAARGAGNQPQHF
TRBV9	TRBD1	.	TRBJ1-4	TGTGCCAGCAGCCCTCTTGGGACAGTCAATGAAAAACTGTTTTTT	CASSPLGTVNEKLFF
TRBV19	.	.	TRBJ1-4	TGTGCCAGTAGTCGCGTGACACTAAATGAAAAACTGTTTTTT	CASSRVTLNEKLFF
TRBV7-6	TRBD1	.	TRBJ1-1	TGTGCCAGCAGCTTAGACAGGGGGCCCACTGAAGCTTTCTTT	CASSLDRGPTEAFF
TRBV2	.	.	TRBJ2-1	TGTGCCAGCAGTAGGGACAACTACAATGAGCAGTTCTTC	CASSRDNYNEQFF
TRBV7-6	TRBD1	.	TRBJ2-6	TGTGCCAGCAGCCAGGCGCAGGGGGCTGGGGCCAACGTCCTGACTTTC	CASSQAQGAGANVLTF
TRBV2	TRBD1	.	TRBJ2-5	TGTGCCAGTTTCCGGACAGGGTGGGAGACCCAGTACTTC	CASFRTGWETQYF
TRBV19	.	few	TRBJ2-6	TGTGCCAGTAGTACCTTCGGAGGAGGACCGTTCCGCTCTGGGGCCAACGTCCTGACTTTC	CASSTFGGGPFRSGANVLTF
TRBV7-3	.	.	TRBJ2-3	TGTGCCAGCAGCCTCCAGGACAGAGATACGCAGTATTTT	CASSLQDRDTQYF
TRBV6-5	.	.	TRBJ1-5	TGTGCCAGCAGGGTCAATAGCAATCAGCCCCAGCATTTT	CASRVNSNQPQHF
TRBV28	.	.	TRBJ1-1	TGTGCCAGCAGTTTGGGGAAGAACACTGAAGCTTTCTTT	CASSLGKNTEAFF
TRBV25-1	.	.	TRBJ1-2	TGTGCCAGCAGTGAGGACAGCGGATCCTATGGCTACACCTTC	CASSEDSGSYGYTF
TRBV5-1	TRBD1	.	TRBJ2-7	TGCGCCAGCACACCGGGACAGTGGGTGGGATACGAGCAGTACTTC	CASTPGQWVGYEQYF
TRBV7-2	.	.	TRBJ1-1	TGTGCCAGCAGCCTCTACACTGAAGCTTTCTTT	CASSLYTEAFF
TRBV9	.	.	TRBJ1-2	TGTGCCAGCAGCGTAAAACAGGGAGGAGGCTACACCTTC	CASSVKQGGGYTF
TRBV4-3	.	.	TRBJ2-3	TGCGCCAGCAGCCAAGATTTTGGCGTAACAGATACGCAGTATTTT	CASSQDFGVTDTQYF
TRBV12-3/TRBV12-4	TRBD1	once	TRBJ2-5	TGTGCCAGCAGGACAGGGGCCCAAGAGACCCAGTACTTC	CASRTGAQETQYF
TRBV3-1/TRBV3-2	TRBD1	.	TRBJ2-5	TGTGCCAGCAGGTCGGACAGGGGGGTCCTTGAGACCCAGTACTTC	CASRSDRGVLETQYF